This T cell receptor (beta chain) comes out of a study of T cells in Graves' hyperthyroidism and ophthalmopathy. Findings and limits, study-wide: The model identified upcoming ophthalmopathy a median approximately 6.4 months ahead of onset. Blood also contained most expanded thyroid clonotypes above 0.001.

Before ophthalmopathy appeared, progressors gave blood at initial hyperthyroidism diagnosis. Unmatched junction bases numbered 15, after V lost 4 bases and J lost 4 bases. The length of the CDR3 is 17 residues. Per germline, CDR1 SGHKS and CDR2 YYEKEE (reference sequence). This clonotype was counted ten times or more. No antigen is known for it. RNA transcripts were the template for amplifying TCR beta CDR3 regions. The TCR CDR3 was amplified in a first-round RT-PCR using the HTBI primer set. TCRdb redid the calling of the multiplex PCR reads with MiXCR, one entry per CDR3 protein. The sample holds 600,000 to 850,000 distinct CDR3 sequences, over 15% seen once.

The clonotype comes from a woman in her forties or fifties with Graves' hyperthyroidism that later progressed to Graves' ophthalmopathy. The specimen sequenced was blood. The chain joins TRBV5-5 to TRBJ2-5, with 8 bases fitting TRBD1. CDR3 in amino acids: CASSRSPDRDVVETQYF. DNA of the CDR3: TGTGCCAGCAGCCGATCTCCGGACAGGGATGTGGTAGAGACCCAGTACTTC.